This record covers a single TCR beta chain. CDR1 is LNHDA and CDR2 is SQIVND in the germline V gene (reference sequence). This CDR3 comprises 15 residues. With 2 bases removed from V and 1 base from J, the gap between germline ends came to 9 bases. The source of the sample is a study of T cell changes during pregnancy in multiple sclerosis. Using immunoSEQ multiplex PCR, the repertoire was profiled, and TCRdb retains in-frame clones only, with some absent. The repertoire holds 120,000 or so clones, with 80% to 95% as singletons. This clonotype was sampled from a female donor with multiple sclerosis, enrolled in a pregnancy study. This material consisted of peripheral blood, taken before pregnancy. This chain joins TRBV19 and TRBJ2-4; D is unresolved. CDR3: CASSITARAKNIQYF. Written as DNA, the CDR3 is TGTGCCAGTAGTATAACGGCTAGGGCCAAAAACATTCAGTACTTC. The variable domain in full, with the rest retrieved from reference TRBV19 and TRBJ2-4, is DGGITQSPKYLFRKEGQNVTLSCEQNLNHDAMYWYRQDPGQGLRLIYYSQIVNDFQKGDIAEGYSVSREKKESFPLTVTSAQKNPTAFYLCASSITARAKNIQYFGAGTRLSVL.